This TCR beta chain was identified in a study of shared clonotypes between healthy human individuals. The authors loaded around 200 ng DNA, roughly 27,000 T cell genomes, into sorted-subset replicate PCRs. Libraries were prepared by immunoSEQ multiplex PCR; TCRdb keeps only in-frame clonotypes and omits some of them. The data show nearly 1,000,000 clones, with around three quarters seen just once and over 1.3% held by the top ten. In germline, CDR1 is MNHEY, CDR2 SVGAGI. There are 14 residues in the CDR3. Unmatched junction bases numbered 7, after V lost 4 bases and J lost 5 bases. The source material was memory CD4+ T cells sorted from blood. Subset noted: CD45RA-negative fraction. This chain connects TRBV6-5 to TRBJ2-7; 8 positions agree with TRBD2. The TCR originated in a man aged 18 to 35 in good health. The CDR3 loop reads CASSLAGRVNEQYF. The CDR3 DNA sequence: TGTGCCAGCAGTTTAGCGGGAAGGGTGAACGAGCAGTACTTC.